These 30 T cell receptor beta chains were sequenced from one sample in a study of shared clonotypes between healthy human individuals (dated by TCRdb to 2019 to 2021). The method was the immunoSEQ multiplex PCR assay. TCRdb holds this immuneACCESS table with in-frame rearrangements only. Some clones are missing; in checked studies, unresolved V genes explain under half, and the rest has no known cause. The sample contains roughly 2,500,000 clones, roughly 93% of them found a single time. Of the sample, 0.35% to 0.45% is held by the ten largest clones. Sequenced sample: naive CD4+ T cells from PBMCs. The cell subset or site label here, explained by the study, means: CD45RA+ positively selected. The source is a man aged 18 to 35 in good health. Some clones in this sample may be carry-over from other donors' samples.

V and J are TRBV6-6 and TRBJ2-3, with D possibly matching TRBD2 (5 bases). CDR1 and CDR2 from the germline V gene are MNHNY and SVGAGI (reference sequence). The CDR3 has 13 residues. V lost 0 bases and J 10 bases, leaving 11 bases between the germline ends. CDR3 residues: CASSYSRTLPQYF. CDR3 nucleotide sequence: TGTGCCAGCAGTTACTCGCGGACTCTCCCGCAGTATTTT.

The V and J genes are TRBV11-2 and TRBJ2-1, with TRBD2 identical over 7 bases. V shed 7 bases and J 0 bases; nucleotides not matched to a gene: 3. CDR3 length: 14 amino acids. Per germline, CDR1 SGHAT and CDR2 FQNNGV. The CDR3 nucleotides are TGTGCCAGCACCCCGGGGGGCTCCTACAATGAGCAGTTCTTC. Translation: CASTPGGSYNEQFF. The variable domain in full, completed from reference TRBV11-2 and TRBJ2-1, reads EAGVAQSPRYKIIEKRQSVAFWCNPISGHATLYWYQQILGQGPKLLIQFQNNGVVDDSQLPKDRFSAERLKGVDSTLKIQPAKLEDSAVYLCASTPGGSYNEQFFGPGTRLTVL.

The chain carries TRBV2 and TRBJ1-3; 7 positions match TRBD1. This CDR3 spans 13 amino acids. Germline CDR1 SNHLY, CDR2 FYNNEI. J was trimmed by 0 bases and V by 9 bases; bases with no gene match: 2. Here the CDR3 reads CARGGFSGNTIYF. As DNA, the CDR3 is TGTGCCAGAGGGGGCTTCTCTGGAAACACCATATATTTT.

The V call is TRBV7-3, the J call TRBJ2-1; 7 bases align to TRBD2. Germline assignment: CDR1 SGHTA and CDR2 FQGTGA. The CDR3 is made up of 16 amino acids. The V and J ends lost 1 base and 4 bases, in that order; junction bases with no gene match: 7. CDR3 loop: CASSLMGGSEYNEQFF. The CDR3 DNA is TGTGCCAGCAGCTTAATGGGCGGGAGCGAATACAATGAGCAGTTCTTC.

This rearrangement joins TRBV28 to TRBJ2-7, with 8 positions matching TRBD1. Per the germline V gene, CDR1 is MDHEN and CDR2 is SYDVKM. This CDR3 is 16 amino acids long. The trim removed 6 bases at V and 2 bases at J, leaving 12 bases unmatched. CDR3 amino acids: CASSLTRTGRTYEQYF. The CDR3 DNA follows: TGTGCCAGCAGCTTAACACGGACAGGGAGGACCTACGAGCAGTACTTC.

V is TRBV4-1 and J is TRBJ2-7; 7 bases are shared with TRBD1. Germline-derived CDR1 and CDR2 are MGHRA and YSYEKL. The V gene end was trimmed by 4 bases and the J gene end by 5 bases; junction bases not matched to a gene: 14. The CDR3 sequence is 16 residues long. CDR3 bases: TGCGCCAGCAGCCGGGAAGGGTCCAGGGGGAACAACGAGCAGTACTTC. This codes for CASSREGSRGNNEQYF.

The V and J genes are TRBV2 and TRBJ1-5; a weak D match, TRBD1 (5 bases). The CDR3 runs to 15 residues. In germline, CDR1 is SNHLY, CDR2 FYNNEI. V was clipped by 7 bases and J by 4 bases, with 17 bases between them. CDR3 bases: TGTGCCAGCATCGCTGAGTCGGGGGAGAATCAGCCCCAGCATTTT. This codes for CASIAESGENQPQHF.

The genes are TRBV15 and TRBJ1-5, with TRBD1 as a possible D gene (5 bases). CDR3 size: 16 residues. Trimming took 1 base from V and 6 from J, leaving 16 bases between them. Per the germline V gene, CDR1 is LNHNV and CDR2 is YYDKDF (reference sequence). In DNA form, the CDR3 reads TGTGCCACCAGCAGAGTCCGGGGGATCGATAGTCAGCCCCAGCATTTT. It encodes CATSRVRGIDSQPQHF.

As for this clone: Within the sample, other DNA sequences also encode this same CDR3. The V gene is TRBV6-5, the J gene TRBJ2-2; D unresolved. Per germline, CDR1 MNHEY and CDR2 SVGAGI. Trimming stripped 7 bases from V and 5 bases from J, with 17 bases between. The CDR3 extends over 15 amino acids. The CDR3 nucleotides are TGTGCCAGCACTTCCCTCAGCGAGTATACCGGGGAGCTGTTTTTT. This codes for CASTSLSEYTGELFF.

The DNA of the CDR3 is TGTGCCAGCAGCTTGACAGGGGGTGAAAAACTGTTTTTT. This codes for CASSLTGGEKLFF. The genes are TRBV7-2 and TRBJ1-4; 9 bases are a match to TRBD1. Germline CDR1 SGHTA, CDR2 FQGNSA. CDR3 length: 13 amino acids. J lost 7 bases, V lost 3 bases, and 0 bases had no gene match.

The chain joins TRBV5-3 to TRBJ1-5; D might be TRBD1 (6 bases). TRBV5-3 is sorted into the ORF group, with uncertain function. The CDR3 runs to 16 residues. The germline V and J ends were trimmed by 8 bases and 2 bases, with 20 bases remaining between them. CDR3 sequence: CARSLFGGRGNQPQHF. The CDR3 DNA is TGTGCCAGGAGCCTATTCGGGGGCAGAGGCAATCAGCCCCAGCATTTT.

The chain employs TRBV19 and TRBJ1-2; D unclear. The CDR3 is 13 residues long. Trimming took 6 bases from V and 1 from J, leaving 9 bases between them. Looked up from germline, CDR1 is LNHDA and CDR2 is SQIVND (reference sequence). The CDR3: CASRTVDNYGYTF. The CDR3 DNA sequence: TGTGCCAGTAGAACAGTAGATAACTATGGCTACACCTTC.

The J gene is TRBJ1-2, the V gene TRBV2; D remains ambiguous. Deletions cut 6 bases from V and 5 bases from J, with 13 bases between. The CDR3 spans 13 residues. Germline CDR1 reads SNHLY; CDR2 reads FYNNEI. This CDR3 reads CASRGDKRYGYTF. The CDR3 nucleotides read TGTGCCAGCAGAGGCGACAAACGTTATGGCTACACCTTC.

In the case of this clone: The sample contains more than one DNA sequence encoding this CDR3. V usage is TRBV28 and J usage is TRBJ2-3, with unresolved D. Between the trimmed V and J ends, which lost 3 bases and 5 bases, there was a span of 6 bases. Per the germline V gene, CDR1 is MDHEN and CDR2 is SYDVKM. CDR3 length equals 12 residues. CDR3 nucleotides: TGTGCCAGCAGTTTTTTAGGAGATACGCAGTATTTT. Its protein is CASSFLGDTQYF.

The chain carries TRBV18 and TRBJ1-4; D gene ambiguous. With 0 bases removed from V and 8 bases from J, the gap between germline ends came to 13 bases. The CDR3 extends over 15 amino acids. CDR1 KGHSH and CDR2 LQKENI come from the germline V gene. This chain's CDR3 is CASSPPGTSWEKLFF. The CDR3 nucleotides are TGTGCCAGCTCACCACCGGGAACCTCTTGGGAAAAACTGTTTTTT.

The chain has TRBV5-8 and TRBJ1-2, with 11 bases matching TRBD1. There are 13 residues in the CDR3. J gave up 7 bases and V 3 bases, and 2 bases lay outside the gene matches. Germline values: CDR1 SGHTS, CDR2 YDEGEE. DNA of the CDR3: TGTGCCAGCAGCTGGGGACAGGGGGTTGGCTACACCTTC. Residues: CASSWGQGVGYTF.

In its sample, this clone was seen once. This same CDR3 is encoded by further DNA sequences in the sample. This chain links TRBV5-1 with TRBJ1-1; D ambiguous. This CDR3 has 15 amino acids. Trimming cost V 0 bases and J 0 bases, with 9 bases left between them. In germline, CDR1 is SGHRS, CDR2 YFSETQ. CDR3: CASSLGAVMNTEAFF. The CDR3 bases are TGCGCCAGCAGCTTGGGGGCAGTCATGAACACTGAAGCTTTCTTT. Variable domain in full (rest from reference TRBV5-1 and TRBJ1-1): KAGVTQTPRYLIKTRGQQVTLSCSPISGHRSVSWYQQTPGQGLQFLFEYFSETQRNKGNFPGRFSGRQFSNSRSEMNVSTLELGDSALYLCASSLGAVMNTEAFFGQGTRLTVV.

The rearrangement links TRBV28 to TRBJ2-7, with D possibly being TRBD1 (6 bases). From germline, CDR1 is MDHEN and CDR2 SYDVKM. V gave up 4 bases and J gave up 2 bases, with 15 bases separating them. The CDR3 is made up of 15 amino acids. The CDR3 coding sequence is TGTGCCAGCAGTTCTACAGGGACCATCCCCTACGAGCAGTACTTC. This encodes CASSSTGTIPYEQYF.

This rearrangement joins TRBV6-4 to TRBJ2-1, with TRBD2 identical over 13 bases. This CDR3 spans 16 amino acids. The junction had 9 bases not matched to a gene; V was cut back by 6 bases and J by 7 bases. Germline CDR1 and CDR2: MRHNA and SNTAGT. CDR3 loop: CASSPRLAGGSNEQFF. The CDR3 DNA reads TGTGCCAGCAGCCCCCGACTAGCGGGAGGTTCAAATGAGCAGTTCTTC.

Concerning this clone: This specimen includes other DNA sequences encoding the same CDR3. This chain links TRBV6-6 with TRBJ2-3; the D is unclear. The CDR3 sequence is 12 residues long. CDR1 is MNHNY and CDR2 is SVGAGI in the germline V gene (reference sequence). V was shortened by 2 bases and J by 4 bases, with 4 bases between the two germline ends. CDR3 in DNA: TGTGCCAGCAGTTACGTTGCAGATACGCAGTATTTT. Protein product: CASSYVADTQYF.

This clone was recorded once. This chain connects TRBV29-1 to TRBJ2-5, with D unclear. The V gene lost 4 bases and the J gene lost 5 bases, with 14 bases spanning the gap. CDR3 length: 13 residues. Looked up from germline, CDR1 is SQVTM and CDR2 is ANQGSEA. CDR3 coding DNA: TGCAGCGTTGTAGGTCCTGGGGATGAGACCCAGTACTTC. Amino acids: CSVVGPGDETQYF.

This rearrangement joins TRBV18 to TRBJ1-2; TRBD1 is a possible D gene (6 bases). Germline loops: CDR1 KGHSH, CDR2 LQKENI. Trimming stripped 8 bases from V and 1 base from J, with 11 bases between. CDR3 size: 13 residues. CDR3 residues: CASASGVNYGYTF. In DNA form, the CDR3 reads TGTGCCAGCGCCTCAGGGGTTAACTATGGCTACACCTTC.

The chain uses TRBV5-4 and TRBJ1-2; 12 bases map to TRBD1. Germline loops: CDR1 SGHNT, CDR2 YYREEE (reference sequence). V lost 4 bases, J lost 4 bases, and 8 bases stayed unmatched. This CDR3 comprises 16 residues. DNA of the CDR3: TGTGCCAGCAGCGCGGGCGGGACAGGGGGCGCCTATGGCTACACCTTC. It translates to CASSAGGTGGAYGYTF. The variable domain in full, completed from reference TRBV5-4 and TRBJ1-2, reads ETGVTQSPTHLIKTRGQQVTLRCSSQSGHNTVSWYQQALGQGPQFIFQYYREEENGRGNFPPRFSGLQFPNYSSELNVNALELDDSALYLCASSAGGTGGAYGYTFGSGTRLTVV.

The chain joins TRBV18 to TRBJ2-7, with TRBD1 identical over 11 bases. CDR1 and CDR2 (germline): KGHSH, LQKENI. After removal of 8 bases from V and 6 bases from J, the junction contained 6 bases not matched to a gene. There are 13 residues in the CDR3. The CDR3 DNA reads TGTGCCAGCCGAGGGACAGGGGGAGGCGAGCAGTACTTC. Protein sequence: CASRGTGGGEQYF.

The genes are TRBV7-6 and TRBJ2-3; D remains ambiguous. There are 12 residues in the CDR3. The germline V and J ends were trimmed by 2 bases and 6 bases, with 6 bases remaining between them. Germline values: CDR1 SGHVS, CDR2 FNYEAQ. The CDR3 region has the DNA TGTGCCAGCAGCTTATTAAGGGATACGCAGTATTTT. As protein: CASSLLRDTQYF.

The genes are TRBV6-5 and TRBJ2-5, with 7 bases that match TRBD1. The DNA matches TRBJ2-7 better at its end, which makes the J call doubtful. The CDR3 extends over 14 amino acids. Per the germline V gene, CDR1 is MNHEY and CDR2 is SVGAGI. CDR3 protein: CASSRGQATYEQYF. The CDR3 DNA reads as TGTGCCAGCAGCCGCGGACAGGCCACCTACGAGCAGTACTTC.

The chain employs TRBV28 and TRBJ2-7; TRBD1 might be the D (6 bases). This CDR3 has 15 residues. The germline V and J ends were trimmed by 4 bases and 4 bases, with 17 bases remaining between them. Germline assignment: CDR1 MDHEN and CDR2 SYDVKM. For the CDR3, the DNA is TGTGCCAGCAGTTCCTACTCCGGGACAAGTTACGAGCAGTACTTC. This sequence encodes CASSSYSGTSYEQYF. Using reference TRBV28 and TRBJ2-7 for the parts outside the CDR3, the full variable domain is DVKVTQSSRYLVKRTGEKVFLECVQDMDHENMFWYRQDPGLGLRLIYFSYDVKMKEKGDIPEGYSVSREKKERFSLILESASTNQTSMYLCASSSYSGTSYEQYFGPGTRLTVT.

This clone was counted a single time. This rearrangement joins TRBV28 to TRBJ1-5; 7 nucleotides align to TRBD1. V was pared by 6 bases and J by 0 bases, with 11 bases of the junction left unmatched. CDR3 size: 17 residues. Germline assignment: CDR1 MDHEN and CDR2 SYDVKM. CDR3 sequence reads: CASRRTGTDLSNQPQHF. The DNA of the CDR3 is TGTGCCAGCAGGAGAACGGGGACAGACCTTAGCAATCAGCCCCAGCATTTT.

With respect to this clone: Other DNA variants within this sample encode the same CDR3. This rearrangement joins TRBV6-1 to TRBJ2-2, with 9 bases fitting TRBD2. The CDR3 spans 14 residues. In germline, CDR1 is MNHNS, CDR2 SASEGT. V was clipped by 6 bases and J by 4 bases; unmatched bases: 3. CDR3 protein: CASRTAGGTGELFF. The CDR3 DNA reads as TGTGCCAGCAGAACAGCGGGGGGCACCGGGGAGCTGTTTTTT.

Notes on this clone: At the DNA level, this CDR3 is encoded by other sequences in the same sample as well. V usage is TRBV5-1 and J usage is TRBJ2-1; the D gene is possibly TRBD1 (5 bases). V lost 3 bases and J 8 bases, leaving 9 bases between the germline ends. Germline-derived CDR1 and CDR2 are SGHRS and YFSETQ. The CDR3 length is 12 residues. CDR3 sequence: CASSSQGYEQFF. CDR3 coding DNA: TGCGCCAGCAGCTCCCAGGGTTATGAGCAGTTCTTC.